The clone carrying this T cell receptor (beta chain) occurred once. Its antigen is unknown. These data are taken from a study of T cell responses to AZD1222 COVID-19 vaccine. Study results and limitations: Donors were largely white British and mainly female; clonal diversity was possibly underestimated. Of spike-specific TCRs, nearly half reportedly target regions left unmutated in variants. Without day 14 samples, only post-peak T cell repertoires were studied.

Method: immunoSEQ multiplex PCR; TCRdb's copy keeps in-frame clones and lacks some. Here the sample spans about 100,000 clones, 80% to 90% being singletons. Germline CDR1 LGHDT, CDR2 YNNKEL (reference sequence). With 3 bases removed from V and 1 base from J, the gap between germline ends came to 7 bases. The CDR3 is 14 amino acids. V is TRBV3-1 (or the pseudogene TRBV3-2) and J is TRBJ1-5; no clear D gene. Sequenced material: peripheral blood, taken on day 0 of MenACWY control vaccination. The receptor's source is an adult in good health. The CDR3 DNA is TGTGCCAGCAGCCATAGGCAGAGCAATCAGCCCCAGCATTTT. Residues: CASSHRQSNQPQHF.